One sample yielded the 22 T cell receptor beta chains listed below, sequenced in a study of cytomegalovirus exposure and HLA in healthy donors. A multiplex PCR was run with 60 Vbeta primers and 13 Jbeta primers. The assay was immunoSEQ multiplex PCR, and TCRdb's table has in-frame clones only and misses some. Its listing shows under 250,000 clones. The sample consisted of PBMCs. These receptors originate from a girl aged 2 to 9 in good health and CMV-seropositive.

V is TRBV6-5 and J is TRBJ2-3; D unclear. The germline V gene encodes CDR1 MNHEY and CDR2 SVGAGI. The CDR3 is made up of 11 amino acids. The V end lost 10 bases, the J end lost 7 bases, and 12 bases lay between the germline ends. This CDR3 is CATSFANTQYF. CDR3 nucleotide sequence: TGTGCCACCTCCTTCGCGAATACGCAGTATTTT.

The rearrangement uses TRBV28 and TRBJ2-7; 7 bases match TRBD2. Germline V gene sequence: CDR1 MDHEN, CDR2 SYDVKM. Losses at the gene ends were 2 bases for V and 0 bases for J; bases not matched to a gene: 4. CDR3 length: 15 amino acids. This CDR3 is CASSLELARSYEQYF. For the CDR3, the DNA is TGTGCCAGCAGTTTAGAACTAGCGCGCTCCTACGAGCAGTACTTC.

This sequence joins TRBV27 and TRBJ1-2; D is perhaps TRBD1 (5 bases). The V end was cut by 6 bases, the J end by 4 bases, with 15 bases between. CDR3 length: 14 amino acids. CDR1 and CDR2 (germline): MNHEY, SMNVEV (reference sequence). The DNA for the CDR3 is TGTGCCAGCAGCCCTGGGCCAGGGTCCTATGGCTACACCTTC. Encoded protein: CASSPGPGSYGYTF.

The V gene is TRBV19, the J gene TRBJ2-1, with 10 positions matching TRBD2. Trimming removed 7 bases from V and 8 bases from J; junction bases left unmatched: 5. The CDR3 sequence is 13 residues long. From germline, CDR1 is LNHDA and CDR2 SQIVND (reference sequence). The CDR3 DNA follows: TGTGCCAGTATTTCTAGCGGGAGCTATGAGCAGTTCTTC. The encoded protein is CASISSGSYEQFF.

V is TRBV2 and J is TRBJ2-7, with 9 bases lining up with TRBD1. CDR1 is SNHLY, CDR2 FYNNEI, per germline. CDR3 length: 13 amino acids. V gave up 6 bases and J gave up 3 bases; unmatched junction bases: 3. The CDR3 DNA follows: TGTGCCAGCAGGAGACAGGGGGTCTACGAGCAGTACTTC. Translation gives CASRRQGVYEQYF.

The chain has TRBV5-1 and TRBJ1-2, with 7 bases lining up with TRBD1. CDR1 is SGHRS, CDR2 YFSETQ, per germline. The length of the CDR3 is 13 residues. J lost 14 bases, V lost 4 bases, and 14 bases had no gene match. The CDR3 DNA is TGCGCCAGCAGCGAAGGCCGGGACAGACAAATAACCTTC. Residues: CASSEGRDRQITF.

This chain connects TRBV5-1 to TRBJ2-2; weak D call: TRBD1 (6 bases). The germline V gene has CDR1 SGHRS and CDR2 YFSETQ. The CDR3 contains 16 residues. The V end lost 4 bases, the J end lost 1 base, and 14 bases lay between the germline ends. This CDR3 is CASSQTGTKNTGELFF. As DNA, the CDR3 is TGCGCCAGCAGCCAGACCGGGACAAAGAACACCGGGGAGCTGTTTTTT.

The chain is built from TRBV29-1 and TRBJ1-1; D gene ambiguous. The CDR3 is 10 amino acids. CDR1 and CDR2 from the germline V gene are SQVTM and ANQGSEA. V lost 4 bases to trimming and J lost 11 bases, with 11 bases between them. CDR3 amino acids: CSVAEAEAFF. The CDR3 nucleotides are TGCAGCGTTGCAGAGGCGGAGGCTTTCTTT.

CDR3 nucleotide sequence: TGCGCCAGCAGCTTGGGGGGACTCTGGGACAGGGCGAGGCGCACAGATACGCAGTATTTT. Amino acids: CASSLGGLWDRARRTDTQYF. The rearrangement joins TRBV5-1 to TRBJ2-3, with 9 bases fitting TRBD1. The trim removed 0 bases at V and 1 base at J, leaving 15 bases unmatched. Germline lookup yields CDR1 SGHRS and CDR2 YFSETQ. CDR3 size: 20 residues.

V and J are TRBV5-1 and TRBJ1-4; D is possibly TRBD1 (5 bases). CDR3 length equals 15 residues. CDR1 is SGHRS and CDR2 is YFSETQ in the germline V gene. V was clipped by 0 bases and J by 7 bases, with 13 bases between them. The CDR3 loop reads CASSLVAGLGEKLFF. CDR3 sequence (DNA): TGCGCCAGCAGCTTGGTGGCAGGGTTGGGTGAAAAACTGTTTTTT.

This chain joins TRBV10-3 and TRBJ1-2; TRBD1 aligns across 11 bases. The trim removed 5 bases at V and 1 base at J, leaving 9 bases unmatched. The CDR3 has 17 amino acids. Germline V CDR1 and CDR2: ENHRY, SYGVKD. The DNA of the CDR3 is TGTGCCATCAGTTCTCAAGGACAGGGGGCTCTTAACTATGGCTACACCTTC. This gives the protein CAISSQGQGALNYGYTF.

V and J are TRBV2 and TRBJ2-3; the D gene is possibly TRBD1 (5 bases). Trimming pared 4 bases from V and 5 bases from J, leaving 10 bases between. Germline V gene lookup returns CDR1 SNHLY and CDR2 FYNNEI. The length of the CDR3 is 13 residues. The CDR3 nucleotides read TGTGCCAGCAGTGCGCAGGGCGGAGATACGCAGTATTTT. Its translation: CASSAQGGDTQYF.

The V and J genes are TRBV6-6 and TRBJ2-2, with a possible D match to TRBD2 (7 bases). CDR1 MNHNY and CDR2 SVGAGI come from the germline V gene (reference sequence). The V end was cut by 7 bases, the J end by 7 bases, with 16 bases between. The CDR3 spans 14 residues. CDR3 DNA: TGTGCCAGCACCCGAGGGGGGGCTGTCGGGGAGCTGTTTTTT. This codes for CASTRGGAVGELFF.

The chain has TRBV5-6 and TRBJ1-2, with a weak D call TRBD1 (6 bases). The CDR3 consists of 13 residues. V was clipped by 5 bases and J by 2 bases, with 10 bases between them. Germline assignment: CDR1 SGHDT and CDR2 YYEEEE. The CDR3 DNA reads as TGTGCCAGCAGTTTTGGACAGAACTATGGCTACACCTTC. This sequence encodes CASSFGQNYGYTF. Supplemented by reference TRBV5-6 and TRBJ1-2, the full variable domain reads DAGVTQSPTHLIKTRGQQVTLRCSPKSGHDTVSWYQQALGQGPQFIFQYYEEEERQRGNFPDRFSGHQFPNYSSELNVNALLLGDSALYLCASSFGQNYGYTFGSGTRLTVV.

CDR3 nucleotides: TGTGCCAGCAGTGGACCAGCGGGAGGGCCTGGTACGCAGTATTTT. This translates into CASSGPAGGPGTQYF. The chain couples TRBV2 to TRBJ2-3, with 10 bases identical to TRBD2. This CDR3 contains 15 residues. J was trimmed by 8 bases and V by 4 bases; bases with no gene match: 9. Germline V gene lookup returns CDR1 SNHLY and CDR2 FYNNEI.

The chain carries TRBV5-1 and TRBJ2-5; 13 bases are a match to TRBD2. CDR3 length: 20 residues. V lost 7 bases and J lost 1; bases outside the gene matches: 19. CDR1 and CDR2 (germline): SGHRS, YFSETQ. CDR3 residues: CASGYPFQLAGGGPQETQYF. The CDR3 bases are TGCGCCAGCGGCTATCCTTTTCAACTAGCGGGAGGGGGTCCCCAAGAGACCCAGTACTTC.

The chain combines TRBV9 with TRBJ2-5, with D possibly matching TRBD1 (6 bases). Germline loops: CDR1 SGDLS, CDR2 YYNGEE. V was pared by 0 bases and J by 2 bases, with 20 bases between. The length of the CDR3 is 18 residues. The DNA for the CDR3 is TGTGCCAGCAGCGTAGGGGCGATACAGGGCTTCCCTCAAGAGACCCAGTACTTC. Translated: CASSVGAIQGFPQETQYF.

The chain links TRBV5-1 to TRBJ2-3; 9 bases match TRBD1. Germline V gives CDR1 SGHRS, CDR2 YFSETQ. Trimming at V came to 3 bases and at J to 5 bases, leaving 13 bases not matched to a gene. The CDR3 runs to 17 residues. CDR3 amino acids: CASSSRPWTGEIDTQYF. The CDR3 DNA reads as TGCGCCAGCAGCTCCAGACCCTGGACAGGGGAAATAGATACGCAGTATTTT.

The V and J genes are TRBV28 and TRBJ2-1; TRBD2 might be the D (6 bases). The V end lost 4 bases, the J end lost 8 bases, and 9 bases lay between the germline ends. Germline V CDR1 and CDR2: MDHEN, SYDVKM. CDR3 length: 12 amino acids. The CDR3 nucleotides read TGTGCCAGCAGTTCAACGGGGGATGAGCAGTTCTTC. The encoded protein is CASSSTGDEQFF.

The rearrangement uses TRBV6-1 and TRBJ1-1, with 7 nucleotides matching TRBD1. This CDR3 spans 17 amino acids. The trim removed 1 base at V and 2 bases at J, leaving 10 bases unmatched. Germline loops: CDR1 MNHNS, CDR2 SASEGT. Written as DNA, the CDR3 is TGTGCCAGCAGTGAAGAGACTTACCGACAGGGCAACACTGAAGCTTTCTTT. It specifies CASSEETYRQGNTEAFF.

The chain employs TRBV7-9 and TRBJ2-1, with 10 bases fitting TRBD2. The germline V gene encodes CDR1 SEHNR and CDR2 FQNEAQ (reference sequence). The V gene end was trimmed by 7 bases and the J gene end by 7 bases; junction bases not matched to a gene: 7. The CDR3 sequence is 14 residues long. Here the CDR3 reads CASTGLAEWNEQFF. The DNA of the CDR3 is TGTGCCAGCACCGGACTAGCGGAGTGGAATGAGCAGTTCTTC. The entire variable domain, with the rest obtained from reference TRBV7-9 and TRBJ2-1, is as follows: DTGVSQNPRHKITKRGQNVTFRCDPISEHNRLYWYRQTLGQGPEFLTYFQNEAQLEKSRLLSDRFSAERPKGSFSTLEIQRTEQGDSAMYLCASTGLAEWNEQFFGPGTRLTVL.

This sequence joins TRBV5-1 and TRBJ1-2, with D perhaps matching TRBD1 (5 bases). CDR3 length: 14 residues. Germline CDR1 SGHRS, CDR2 YFSETQ. V lost 4 bases and J lost 2, with 12 bases in between. The CDR3 DNA follows: TGCGCCAGCAGCGAAGTAGACAGAAACTATGGCTACACCTTC. Amino acid sequence: CASSEVDRNYGYTF.